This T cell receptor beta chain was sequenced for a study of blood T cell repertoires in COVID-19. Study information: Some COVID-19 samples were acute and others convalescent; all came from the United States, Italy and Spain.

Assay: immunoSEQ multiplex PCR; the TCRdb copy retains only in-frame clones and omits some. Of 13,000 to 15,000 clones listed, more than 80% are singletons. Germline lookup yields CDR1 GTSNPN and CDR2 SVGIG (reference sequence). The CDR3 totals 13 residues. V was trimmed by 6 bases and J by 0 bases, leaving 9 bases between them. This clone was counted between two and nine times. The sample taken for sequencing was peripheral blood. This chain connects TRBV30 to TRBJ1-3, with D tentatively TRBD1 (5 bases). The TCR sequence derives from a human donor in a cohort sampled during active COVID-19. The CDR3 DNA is TGTGCCTGCCCAGACAGCTCTGGAAACACCATATATTTT. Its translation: CACPDSSGNTIYF.